This TCR beta chain was sequenced during a study of T cells in localized non-small cell lung cancer. Broader study findings: There were a median roughly 62 of the top 100 tumor clones appearing in adjacent lung.

Here immunoSEQ multiplex PCR was the method, and the copy in TCRdb shows in-frame clones only, minus some. The repertoire consists of under 55,000 clones, with around 80% occurring once and the leading ten covering about 4.5%. Turning to this clone: The antigen is undetermined.

The CDR3 runs to 16 residues. CDR1 and CDR2 from the germline V gene are SGDLS and YYNGEE. The germline V and J ends were trimmed by 4 bases and 2 bases, with 17 bases remaining between them. The sequenced sample was PBMCs, obtained before any cancer treatment. This receptor was obtained from a woman aged 40-70 years with stage II lung adenocarcinoma. This chain joins TRBV9 and TRBJ2-3; D might be TRBD2 (7 bases). CDR3 sequence (DNA): TGTGCCAGCAGCCCCGGTGGCGGGGGCCTCACAGATACGCAGTATTTT. As protein: CASSPGGGGLTDTQYF.